Shown below are 15 T cell receptor beta chains from a single sample sequenced in a study of PD-L1 blockade in urothelial cancer. This table comes from immunoSEQ multiplex PCR, and its TCRdb copy is limited to in-frame clones, with some not included. In the table there are 50,000 to 60,000 clones, 84% of which are singletons. Material: PBMCs, obtained around atezolizumab (anti-PD-L1) treatment. Receptors were obtained from a man aged 35 to 55 with urothelial cancer.

The rearrangement uses TRBV5-6 and TRBJ1-4; D is ambiguous. V lost 2 bases, J lost 5 bases, and 4 bases lay in between. Germline V gene lookup returns CDR1 SGHDT and CDR2 YYEEEE. CDR3 size: 12 residues. As DNA, the CDR3 is TGTGCCAGCAGCTTCCAGAATGAAAAACTGTTTTTT. Translated: CASSFQNEKLFF.

This clone showed up just a few times. J is TRBJ1-1 and V is TRBV7-9; a weak D match, TRBD1 (6 bases). CDR1 SEHNR and CDR2 FQNEAQ come from the germline V gene (reference sequence). V was pared by 6 bases and J by 3 bases, with 17 bases between. The CDR3 totals 15 residues. This CDR3 is CASSSNRARDTEAFF. CDR3 nucleotides: TGTGCCAGCAGTTCAAACAGGGCCAGGGACACTGAAGCTTTCTTT.

The chain is built from TRBV7-3 and TRBJ2-3, with TRBD2 matching 7 bases. The V gene end was trimmed by 5 bases and the J gene end by 2 bases; junction bases not matched to a gene: 4. The CDR3 length is 14 residues. The germline gives CDR1 SGHTA, CDR2 FQGTGA. This chain's CDR3 is CASSLLADTDTQYF. CDR3 in DNA: TGTGCCAGCAGCCTTCTAGCGGACACAGATACGCAGTATTTT.

This chain connects TRBV5-1 to TRBJ2-5, with 8 bases identical to TRBD1. The CDR3 contains 14 residues. CDR1 and CDR2 (germline): SGHRS, YFSETQ. J gave up 5 bases and V 3 bases, and 6 bases lay outside the gene matches. The CDR3: CASSSGGQRETQYF. The CDR3 region has the DNA TGCGCCAGCAGCTCAGGGGGCCAAAGGGAGACCCAGTACTTC. The whole variable domain, remainder taken from reference TRBV5-1 and TRBJ2-5, is KAGVTQTPRYLIKTRGQQVTLSCSPISGHRSVSWYQQTPGQGLQFLFEYFSETQRNKGNFPGRFSGRQFSNSRSEMNVSTLELGDSALYLCASSSGGQRETQYFGPGTRLLVL.

This chain connects TRBV29-1 to TRBJ2-7; 12 bases are a match to TRBD1. The J segment lost 6 bases and the V segment lost 7 bases, leaving 16 bases of the junction unmatched. Germline V gene data show CDR1 as SQVTM and CDR2 as ANQGSEA. The CDR3 runs to 16 residues. CDR3 residues: CSARASPGTGGGEQYF. The DNA for the CDR3 is TGCAGCGCCCGGGCCTCTCCCGGGACAGGGGGCGGCGAGCAGTACTTC.

The chain couples TRBV19 to TRBJ1-5; 9 bases are a match to TRBD1. This CDR3 is built from 18 residues. Germline V gives CDR1 LNHDA, CDR2 SQIVND (reference sequence). The V segment lost 3 bases and the J segment 0 bases; nucleotides outside the gene matches: 9. The CDR3, as DNA: TGTGCCAGTAGTATCCCCGGGACAGGGTTGAGTAGCAATCAGCCCCAGCATTTT. It encodes CASSIPGTGLSSNQPQHF.

The V and J genes are TRBV7-9 and TRBJ2-1; 16 bases are shared with TRBD2. The CDR3 runs to 16 residues. V shed 6 bases and J 4 bases; nucleotides not matched to a gene: 3. Germline V gives CDR1 SEHNR, CDR2 FQNEAQ (reference sequence). The CDR3: CASRGTSGRGYNEQFF. DNA of the CDR3: TGTGCCAGCAGAGGGACTAGCGGGAGGGGATACAATGAGCAGTTCTTC.

The chain links TRBV9 to TRBJ1-5; 11 bases fit TRBD1. V dropped 4 bases and J dropped 1; count of bases not matched to a gene: 4. In germline, CDR1 is SGDLS, CDR2 YYNGEE. This CDR3 region has 16 residues. CDR3 nucleotide sequence: TGTGCCAGCAGCCTTGGACAGGGGGCAAGCAATCAGCCCCAGCATTTT. Encoded protein: CASSLGQGASNQPQHF.

The chain is built from TRBV28 and TRBJ1-5; maybe TRBD1 (6 bases). V lost 6 bases and J 6 bases, leaving 21 bases between the germline ends. The germline V gene has CDR1 MDHEN and CDR2 SYDVKM. CDR3 size: 16 residues. CDR3 nucleotide sequence: TGTGCCAGCAGCACCAGAGGGGGGGCGCGAGGTCAGCCCCAGCATTTT. This translates into CASSTRGGARGQPQHF.

J is TRBJ2-7 and V is TRBV19; 10 nucleotides line up with TRBD1. The CDR3 runs 15 residues. Losses at the gene ends were 7 bases for V and 5 bases for J; bases not matched to a gene: 11. Looked up from germline, CDR1 is LNHDA and CDR2 is SQIVND (reference sequence). The CDR3: CASKVSGQGFHEQYF. The CDR3 DNA is TGTGCCAGTAAAGTCTCGGGACAGGGGTTCCACGAGCAGTACTTC. The variable domain in full, completed from reference TRBV19 and TRBJ2-7, reads DGGITQSPKYLFRKEGQNVTLSCEQNLNHDAMYWYRQDPGQGLRLIYYSQIVNDFQKGDIAEGYSVSREKKESFPLTVTSAQKNPTAFYLCASKVSGQGFHEQYFGPGTRLTVT.

The chain recombines TRBV9 with TRBJ2-7; tentative D call: TRBD2 (5 bases). Germline-derived CDR1 and CDR2 are SGDLS and YYNGEE. V lost 3 bases and J lost 6, with 16 bases in between. This CDR3 contains 14 residues. CDR3 in DNA: TGTGCCAGCAGCGACGATATCGCCCGGGGCGAGCAGTACTTC. It encodes CASSDDIARGEQYF. The full variable domain, in which reference TRBV9 and TRBJ2-7 provide the parts outside the CDR3, is DSGVTQTPKHLITATGQRVTLRCSPRSGDLSVYWYQQSLDQGLQFLIQYYNGEERAKGNILERFSAQQFPDLHSELNLSSLELGDSALYFCASSDDIARGEQYFGPGTRLTVT.

CDR3 nucleotide sequence: TGTGCCAGCAGACCTAGACTAGCGGATTCCTACGAGCAGTACTTC. Amino acid sequence: CASRPRLADSYEQYF. The chain combines TRBV6-1 with TRBJ2-7, with 9 bases identical to TRBD2. CDR3 length equals 15 residues. Per germline, CDR1 MNHNS and CDR2 SASEGT. V was clipped by 6 bases and J by 1 base; unmatched bases: 7.

The chain employs TRBV28 and TRBJ2-7; TRBD2 agrees at 7 bases. The CDR3 runs 15 residues. Germline V CDR1 and CDR2: MDHEN, SYDVKM. Trimming at V came to 7 bases and at J to 7 bases, leaving 16 bases not matched to a gene. The CDR3 protein is CASTLRRDGRWEQYF. CDR3 coding DNA: TGTGCCAGCACCCTGCGCCGGGACGGGAGGTGGGAGCAGTACTTC. The full variable domain, its missing parts supplied by reference TRBV28 and TRBJ2-7, is DVKVTQSSRYLVKRTGEKVFLECVQDMDHENMFWYRQDPGLGLRLIYFSYDVKMKEKGDIPEGYSVSREKKERFSLILESASTNQTSMYLCASTLRRDGRWEQYFGPGTRLTVT.

This clone occurred a few times. The CDR3: CASSPSGSGANVLTF. In nucleotides, the CDR3 is TGTGCCAGCTCACCTTCAGGGTCGGGGGCCAACGTCCTGACTTTC. This chain joins TRBV18 and TRBJ2-6; maybe TRBD1 (5 bases). The V end was cut by 3 bases, the J end by 4 bases, with 10 bases between. The CDR3 loop spans 15 amino acids. Germline CDR1 is KGHSH and CDR2 is LQKENI.

V gene TRBV10-3 combines with J gene TRBJ2-7, with TRBD2 as a possible D gene (6 bases). This CDR3 is 13 amino acids long. Looked up from germline, CDR1 is ENHRY and CDR2 is SYGVKD. The germline V and J ends were trimmed by 9 bases and 2 bases, with 14 bases remaining between them. CDR3 sequence reads: CAIRGTGAYEQYF. The DNA of the CDR3 is TGTGCCATTCGTGGGACGGGAGCCTACGAGCAGTACTTC.